This is a list of T cell receptor beta chains from one sample in a study of regulatory T cells in long-lasting Graves disease. TCRdb re-analysed the multiplex PCR reads in MiXCR, keeping a single row per CDR3 protein. This sample carries fewer than 450,000 distinct CDR3 sequences, around 20% of them seen once, and the ten largest clones take less than 25%. The sequencing here drew on peripheral blood mononuclear cells (PBMCs), taken when the disease was refractory, from a patient treated with antithyroid drugs. The origin of the receptors is a female donor with Graves disease. Both conserved end residues are part of each CDR3. The D gene is left open where the match is weak. Part of the rows lack a size; the others show once, few, many or a class for expanded clones.

j_call: TRBJ1-1; v_call: TRBV7-9; d_call: .; clone_size: few; cdr3_aa: CASSRGLGNTEAFF; cdr3_nt: TGTGCCAGCAGCCGGGGGCTCGGTAACACTGAAGCTTTCTTT
j_call: TRBJ2-7; v_call: TRBV5-5; d_call: .; clone_size: few; cdr3_aa: CASTDGGYEQYF; cdr3_nt: TGTGCCAGCACCGACGGGGGCTACGAGCAGTACTTC
j_call: TRBJ2-2; v_call: TRBV10-3; d_call: TRBD2; clone_size: .; cdr3_aa: CAIRVAGNTGELFF; cdr3_nt: TGTGCCATCAGGGTAGCGGGAAACACCGGGGAGCTGTTTTTT
j_call: TRBJ2-7; v_call: TRBV6-2/TRBV6-3; d_call: TRBD1; clone_size: many; cdr3_aa: CASGDRSEQYF; cdr3_nt: TGTGCCAGCGGGGACAGATCCGAGCAGTACTTC
j_call: TRBJ1-5; v_call: TRBV4-3; d_call: .; clone_size: few; cdr3_aa: CASSQDLANQPQHF; cdr3_nt: TGCGCCAGCAGCCAAGATCTAGCCAATCAGCCCCAGCATTTT
j_call: TRBJ1-3; v_call: TRBV11-2; d_call: .; clone_size: many; cdr3_aa: CASSPTRVSTIYF; cdr3_nt: TGTGCCAGCAGCCCAACCAGGGTTAGCACCATATATTTT
j_call: TRBJ1-2; v_call: TRBV2; d_call: .; clone_size: many; cdr3_aa: CASSRDIYGYTF; cdr3_nt: TGTGCCAGCAGCAGGGACATCTATGGCTACACCTTC
j_call: TRBJ1-1; v_call: TRBV5-1; d_call: .; clone_size: many; cdr3_aa: CASSSQGPSVFF; cdr3_nt: TGCGCCAGCAGCTCTCAGGGACCATCGGTTTTCTTT
j_call: TRBJ2-5; v_call: TRBV9; d_call: .; clone_size: few; cdr3_aa: CASTPARDNQETQYF; cdr3_nt: TGTGCCAGCACCCCCGCCCGGGACAACCAAGAGACCCAGTACTTC
j_call: TRBJ2-7; v_call: TRBV20-1; d_call: .; clone_size: .; cdr3_aa: CSARDLRGGSEQYF; cdr3_nt: TGCAGTGCTAGAGATCTCAGGGGAGGGTCCGAGCAGTACTTC
j_call: TRBJ1-4; v_call: TRBV10-3; d_call: .; clone_size: many; cdr3_aa: CAISADYPETEKLFF; cdr3_nt: TGTGCCATCAGTGCCGATTATCCGGAAACTGAAAAACTGTTTTTT
j_call: TRBJ2-7; v_call: TRBV9; d_call: TRBD2; clone_size: .; cdr3_aa: CASSRASGSYEQYF; cdr3_nt: TGTGCCAGCAGCAGAGCTAGCGGGAGTTACGAGCAGTACTTC
j_call: TRBJ2-5; v_call: TRBV28; d_call: .; clone_size: .; cdr3_aa: CASSLSLGQPEGIQETQYF; cdr3_nt: TGTGCCAGCAGTTTATCCCTTGGGCAGCCGGAGGGGATCCAAGAGACCCAGTACTTC
j_call: TRBJ2-7; v_call: TRBV6-2/TRBV6-3; d_call: TRBD2; clone_size: many; cdr3_aa: CASRRDYSWEQYF; cdr3_nt: TGTGCCAGCAGGCGGGACTACTCCTGGGAGCAGTACTTC
j_call: TRBJ1-3; v_call: TRBV20-1; d_call: .; clone_size: .; cdr3_aa: CSARWSGNTIYF; cdr3_nt: TGCAGTGCCAGATGGTCTGGAAACACCATATATTTT
j_call: TRBJ2-7; v_call: TRBV20-1; d_call: .; clone_size: few; cdr3_aa: CSAHPAGDNYEQYF; cdr3_nt: TGCAGTGCACACCCCGCCGGGGACAACTACGAGCAGTACTTC
j_call: TRBJ2-7; v_call: TRBV5-1; d_call: .; clone_size: .; cdr3_aa: CASSSFQQGSTHEQYF; cdr3_nt: TGCGCCAGCAGCTCATTTCAACAGGGTTCCACCCACGAGCAGTACTTC
j_call: TRBJ1-6; v_call: TRBV6-5; d_call: TRBD1; clone_size: many; cdr3_aa: CASSYQDRADSPLHF; cdr3_nt: TGTGCCAGCAGTTACCAGGACAGGGCTGATTCACCCCTCCACTTT
j_call: TRBJ2-5; v_call: TRBV18; d_call: .; clone_size: many; cdr3_aa: CASSPPSLRGTQYF; cdr3_nt: TGTGCCAGCTCACCACCGAGCTTGAGGGGGACCCAGTACTTC
j_call: TRBJ2-1; v_call: TRBV6-1; d_call: .; clone_size: .; cdr3_aa: CASSPGTGENEQFF; cdr3_nt: TGCGCCAGCAGTCCCGGGACGGGCGAGAATGAGCAGTTCTTC
j_call: TRBJ2-2; v_call: TRBV11-2; d_call: TRBD2; clone_size: few; cdr3_aa: CASSLAGGGFTGELFF; cdr3_nt: TGTGCCAGCAGCTTAGCCGGCGGGGGTTTCACCGGGGAGCTGTTTTTT
j_call: TRBJ1-1; v_call: TRBV30; d_call: TRBD1; clone_size: few; cdr3_aa: CAGRGQVHTEAFF; cdr3_nt: TGTGCCGGACGGGGACAGGTCCACACTGAAGCTTTCTTT
j_call: TRBJ2-6; v_call: TRBV7-2; d_call: .; clone_size: many; cdr3_aa: CASSPTAVISGANVLTF; cdr3_nt: TGTGCCAGCAGCCCAACAGCGGTTATCTCTGGGGCCAACGTCCTGACTTTC
j_call: TRBJ2-7; v_call: TRBV7-3; d_call: TRBD1; clone_size: .; cdr3_aa: CASSSSRDRGVNEQYF; cdr3_nt: TGTGCCAGCAGCTCAAGCCGGGACAGGGGGGTAAACGAGCAGTACTTC
j_call: TRBJ2-1; v_call: TRBV24-1; d_call: .; clone_size: .; cdr3_aa: CATSERTQYSDEQFF; cdr3_nt: TGTGCCACCAGTGAAAGGACCCAATATAGCGATGAGCAGTTCTTC
j_call: TRBJ1-5; v_call: TRBV7-2; d_call: .; clone_size: many; cdr3_aa: CASSSQGYQPQHF; cdr3_nt: TGTGCCAGCAGCTCTCAGGGGTATCAGCCCCAGCATTTT
j_call: TRBJ1-2; v_call: TRBV20-1; d_call: .; clone_size: few; cdr3_aa: CSALPLGLDYGYTF; cdr3_nt: TGCAGTGCCCTACCGCTGGGTTTAGACTATGGCTACACCTTC
j_call: TRBJ2-2; v_call: TRBV27; d_call: TRBD1; clone_size: many; cdr3_aa: CASSRGTGGTGELFF; cdr3_nt: TGTGCCAGCAGCCGTGGGACAGGGGGCACCGGGGAGCTGTTTTTT
j_call: TRBJ1-6; v_call: TRBV25-1; d_call: TRBD1; clone_size: once; cdr3_aa: CASSPLRQGATSLDSPLHF; cdr3_nt: TGTGCCAGCAGCCCCCTCCGGCAGGGGGCTACTTCATTGGATTCACCCCTCCACTTT
j_call: TRBJ2-2; v_call: TRBV7-3; d_call: .; clone_size: many; cdr3_aa: CASSIRPGELFF; cdr3_nt: TGTGCCAGCAGCATCCGTCCCGGGGAGCTGTTTTTT
j_call: TRBJ1-2; v_call: TRBV5-1; d_call: TRBD1; clone_size: many; cdr3_aa: CASREGQDRTYGYTF; cdr3_nt: TGCGCCAGCAGGGAGGGACAGGATCGCACCTATGGCTACACCTTC
j_call: TRBJ2-3; v_call: TRBV12-3/TRBV12-4; d_call: .; clone_size: .; cdr3_aa: CASSLAEAGFSTDTQYF; cdr3_nt: TGTGCCAGCAGTTTAGCAGAGGCAGGTTTTAGCACAGATACGCAGTATTTT
j_call: TRBJ2-1; v_call: TRBV5-1; d_call: TRBD2; clone_size: few; cdr3_aa: CASSDSTSFHEQFF; cdr3_nt: TGCGCCAGCAGCGACTCGACTAGCTTCCATGAGCAGTTCTTC
j_call: TRBJ1-2; v_call: TRBV10-3; d_call: TRBD1; clone_size: few; cdr3_aa: CAISESTSGGLTF; cdr3_nt: TGTGCCATCAGTGAGTCGACCTCAGGGGGACTCACCTTC
j_call: TRBJ1-5; v_call: TRBV28; d_call: .; clone_size: many; cdr3_aa: CASSPDTRNQPQHF; cdr3_nt: TGTGCCAGCAGCCCCGACACTCGTAATCAGCCCCAGCATTTT
j_call: TRBJ2-1; v_call: TRBV30; d_call: .; clone_size: .; cdr3_aa: CAWSARDLVF; cdr3_nt: TGTGCCTGGAGTGCCCGGGATCTGGTCTTC
j_call: TRBJ1-6; v_call: TRBV14; d_call: .; clone_size: many; cdr3_aa: CASSQGRTTGPLHF; cdr3_nt: TGTGCCAGCAGCCAAGGACGGACCACGGGGCCCCTCCACTTT
j_call: TRBJ2-7; v_call: TRBV20-1; d_call: .; clone_size: many; cdr3_aa: CSARDTAYEQYF; cdr3_nt: TGCAGTGCACGGGACACTGCCTACGAGCAGTACTTC
j_call: TRBJ2-3; v_call: TRBV7-9; d_call: .; clone_size: many; cdr3_aa: CASSPTLTPDTQYF; cdr3_nt: TGTGCCAGCAGCCCTACGCTGACTCCAGATACGCAGTATTTT